Described below is a single TCR beta chain sequence and its context. This CDR3 has 15 amino acids. V lost 1 base and J lost 6; bases outside the gene matches: 6. Germline V lookup: CDR1 SGHDT, CDR2 YYEEEE. The data derive from a study of patients and donors after allogeneic stem cell transplantation. TCRdb recomputed calls from the RT-PCR reads with MiXCR, one row per CDR3 protein. Of 150,000 to 250,000 distinct CDR3 sequences in the sample, less than 45% were seen once. Sequenced: blood, either unsorted or a sorted T cell fraction (not recorded which). This clonotype was sampled from a human donor who was either an allogeneic HSCT recipient or a stem cell or donor lymphocyte infusion donor (not recorded which). It is not recorded whose cells these are; they may come from a transplant donor. V is TRBV5-6 and J is TRBJ1-2, with 10 bases identical to TRBD1. CDR3 sequence (DNA): TGTGCCAGCAGCTTGTGGGACAGGGGCCTGGATGGCTACACCTTC. As protein: CASSLWDRGLDGYTF.